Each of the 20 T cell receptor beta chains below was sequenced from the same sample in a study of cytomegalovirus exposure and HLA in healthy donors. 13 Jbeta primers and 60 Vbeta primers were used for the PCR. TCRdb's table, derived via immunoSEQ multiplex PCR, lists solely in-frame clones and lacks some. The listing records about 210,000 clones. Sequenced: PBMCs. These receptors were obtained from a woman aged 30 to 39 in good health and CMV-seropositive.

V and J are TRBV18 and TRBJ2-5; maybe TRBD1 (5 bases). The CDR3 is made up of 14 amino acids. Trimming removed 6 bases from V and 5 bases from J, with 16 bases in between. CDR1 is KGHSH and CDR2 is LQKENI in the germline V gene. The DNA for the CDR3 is TGTGCCAGCTCCCCCGATGCAGGGCGGGAGACCCAGTACTTC. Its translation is CASSPDAGRETQYF.

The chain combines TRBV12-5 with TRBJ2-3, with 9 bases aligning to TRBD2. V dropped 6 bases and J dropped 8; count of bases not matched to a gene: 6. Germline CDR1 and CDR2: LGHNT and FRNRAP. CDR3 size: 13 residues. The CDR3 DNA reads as TGTGCTAGTGGGGTGACTAGCGGCATTACGCAGTATTTT. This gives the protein CASGVTSGITQYF. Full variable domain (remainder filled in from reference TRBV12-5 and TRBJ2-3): DARVTQTPRHKVTEMGQEVTMRCQPILGHNTVFWYRQTMMQGLELLAYFRNRAPLDDSGMPKDRFSAEMPDATLATLKIQPSEPRDSAVYFCASGVTSGITQYFGPGTRLTVL.

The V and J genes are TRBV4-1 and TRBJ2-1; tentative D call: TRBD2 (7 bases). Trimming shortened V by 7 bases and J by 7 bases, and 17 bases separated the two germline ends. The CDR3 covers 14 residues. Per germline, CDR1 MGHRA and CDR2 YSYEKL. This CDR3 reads CASMRGPSRNEQFF. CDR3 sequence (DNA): TGCGCCAGCATGCGGGGGCCCTCGAGGAATGAGCAGTTCTTC.

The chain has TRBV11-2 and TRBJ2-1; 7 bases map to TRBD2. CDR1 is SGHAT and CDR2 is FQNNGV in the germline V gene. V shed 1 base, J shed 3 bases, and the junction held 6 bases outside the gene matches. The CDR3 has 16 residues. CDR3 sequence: CASSLVLAAHYNEQFF. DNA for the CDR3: TGTGCCAGCAGCTTAGTGCTAGCGGCACACTACAATGAGCAGTTCTTC.

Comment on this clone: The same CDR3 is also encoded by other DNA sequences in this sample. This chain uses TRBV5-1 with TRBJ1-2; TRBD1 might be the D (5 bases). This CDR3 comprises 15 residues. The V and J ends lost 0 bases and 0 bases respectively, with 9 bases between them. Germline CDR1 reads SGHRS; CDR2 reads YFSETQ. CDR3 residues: CASSLAGGANYGYTF. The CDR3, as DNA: TGCGCCAGCAGCTTGGCCGGGGGGGCTAACTATGGCTACACCTTC.

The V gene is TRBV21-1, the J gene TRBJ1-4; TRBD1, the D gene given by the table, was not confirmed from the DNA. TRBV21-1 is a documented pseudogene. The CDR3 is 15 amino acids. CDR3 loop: CASSFLDSKNEKLFF. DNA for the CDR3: TGTGCCAGCAGCTTCTTGGACAGCAAGAATGAAAAACTGTTTTTT.

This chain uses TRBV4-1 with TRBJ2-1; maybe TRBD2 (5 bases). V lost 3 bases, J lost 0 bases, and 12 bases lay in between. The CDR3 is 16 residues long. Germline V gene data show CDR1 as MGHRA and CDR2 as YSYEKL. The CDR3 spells CASSQLAFLSYNEQFF. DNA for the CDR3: TGCGCCAGCAGCCAGCTAGCTTTCCTCTCCTACAATGAGCAGTTCTTC.

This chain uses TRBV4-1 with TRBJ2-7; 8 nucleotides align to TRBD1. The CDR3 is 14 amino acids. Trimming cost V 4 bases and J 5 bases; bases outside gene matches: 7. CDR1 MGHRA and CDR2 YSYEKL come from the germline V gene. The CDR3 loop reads CASSLRTGRDEQYF. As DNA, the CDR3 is TGCGCCAGCAGCCTTAGGACAGGGCGGGACGAGCAGTACTTC.

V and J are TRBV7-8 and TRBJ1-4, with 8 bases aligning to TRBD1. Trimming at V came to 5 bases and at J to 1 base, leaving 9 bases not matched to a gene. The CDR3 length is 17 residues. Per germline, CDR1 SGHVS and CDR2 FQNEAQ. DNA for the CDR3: TGTGCCAGCAGCGCACTCAGGGGGCTCGGAACTAATGAAAAACTGTTTTTT. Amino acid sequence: CASSALRGLGTNEKLFF.

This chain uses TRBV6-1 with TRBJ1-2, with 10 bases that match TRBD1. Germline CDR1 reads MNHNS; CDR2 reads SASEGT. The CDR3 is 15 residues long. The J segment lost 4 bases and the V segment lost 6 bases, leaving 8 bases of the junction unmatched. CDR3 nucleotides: TGTGCCAGCAGAGACCGACAGGGGGCCAGCTATGGCTACACCTTC. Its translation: CASRDRQGASYGYTF.

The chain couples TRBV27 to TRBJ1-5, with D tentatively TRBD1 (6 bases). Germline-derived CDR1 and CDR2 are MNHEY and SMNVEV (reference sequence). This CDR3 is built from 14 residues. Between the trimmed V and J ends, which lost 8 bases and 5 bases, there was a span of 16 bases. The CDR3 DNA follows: TGTGCCAGCGCCGCGGACAGAAGGGATCAGCCCCAGCATTTT. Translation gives CASAADRRDQPQHF.

This CDR3 is CASSVGTGNDNEQFF. The CDR3 DNA is TGCGCCAGCAGCGTCGGGACAGGGAATGACAATGAGCAGTTCTTC. The rearrangement uses TRBV5-1 and TRBJ2-1, with 9 bases aligning to TRBD1. CDR1 SGHRS and CDR2 YFSETQ come from the germline V gene. The CDR3 has 15 amino acids. V was clipped by 4 bases and J by 5 bases; unmatched bases: 7.

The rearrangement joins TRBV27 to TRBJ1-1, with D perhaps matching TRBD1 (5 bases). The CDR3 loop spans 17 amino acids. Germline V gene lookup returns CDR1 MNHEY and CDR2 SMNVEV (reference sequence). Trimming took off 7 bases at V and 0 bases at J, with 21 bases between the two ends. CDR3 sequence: CASTRGGLGTMNTEAFF. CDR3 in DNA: TGTGCCAGCACTAGGGGCGGATTGGGTACGATGAACACTGAAGCTTTCTTT.

The chain's CDR3 is CASSPPGLAKNIQYF. DNA of the CDR3: TGTGCCAGCTCACCACCGGGACTAGCCAAAAACATTCAGTACTTC. J is TRBJ2-4 and V is TRBV18; perhaps TRBD2 as D (6 bases). This CDR3 region has 15 residues. Germline CDR1 reads KGHSH; CDR2 reads LQKENI. V was pared by 0 bases and J by 0 bases, with 6 bases between.

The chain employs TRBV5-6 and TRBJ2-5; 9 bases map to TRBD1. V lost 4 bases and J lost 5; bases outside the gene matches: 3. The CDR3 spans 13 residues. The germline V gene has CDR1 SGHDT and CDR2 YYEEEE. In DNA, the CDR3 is TGTGCCAGCAGCGTGGGACAGGGTGAGACCCAGTACTTC. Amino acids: CASSVGQGETQYF.

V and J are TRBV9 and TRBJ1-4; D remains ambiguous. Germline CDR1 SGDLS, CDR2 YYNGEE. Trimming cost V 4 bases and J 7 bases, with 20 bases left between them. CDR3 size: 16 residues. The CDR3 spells CASSLTWGSGGEKLFF. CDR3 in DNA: TGTGCCAGCAGCCTGACTTGGGGAAGTGGAGGTGAAAAACTGTTTTTT. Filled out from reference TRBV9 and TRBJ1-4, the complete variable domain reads DSGVTQTPKHLITATGQRVTLRCSPRSGDLSVYWYQQSLDQGLQFLIQYYNGEERAKGNILERFSAQQFPDLHSELNLSSLELGDSALYFCASSLTWGSGGEKLFFGSGTQLSVL.

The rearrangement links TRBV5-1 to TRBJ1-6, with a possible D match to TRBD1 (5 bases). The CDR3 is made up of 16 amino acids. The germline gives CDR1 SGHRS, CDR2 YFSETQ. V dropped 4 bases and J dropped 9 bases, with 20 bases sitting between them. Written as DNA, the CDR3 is TGCGCCAGCAGCATTACAGGCGACGCGGTCCTTTCACCCCTCCACTTT. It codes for CASSITGDAVLSPLHF.

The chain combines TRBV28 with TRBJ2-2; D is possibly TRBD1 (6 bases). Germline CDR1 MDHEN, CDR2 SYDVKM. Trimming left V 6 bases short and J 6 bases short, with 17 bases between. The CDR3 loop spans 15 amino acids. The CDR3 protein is CASSEQGKSPGELFF. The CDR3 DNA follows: TGTGCCAGCAGCGAACAGGGTAAAAGCCCCGGGGAGCTGTTTTTT.

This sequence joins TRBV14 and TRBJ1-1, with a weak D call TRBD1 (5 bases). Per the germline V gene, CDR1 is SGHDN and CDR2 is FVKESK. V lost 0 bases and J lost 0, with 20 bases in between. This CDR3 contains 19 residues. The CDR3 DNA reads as TGTGCCAGCAGCCAAGACGAATTGACAGACCTAAGGATGAACACTGAAGCTTTCTTT. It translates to CASSQDELTDLRMNTEAFF.

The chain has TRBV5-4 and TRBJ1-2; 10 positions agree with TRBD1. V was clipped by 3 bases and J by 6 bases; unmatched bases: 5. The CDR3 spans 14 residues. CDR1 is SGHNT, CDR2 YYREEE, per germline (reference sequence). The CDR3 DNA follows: TGTGCCAGCAGCTGGACAGGGGGATCGGATGGCTACACCTTC. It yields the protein CASSWTGGSDGYTF.